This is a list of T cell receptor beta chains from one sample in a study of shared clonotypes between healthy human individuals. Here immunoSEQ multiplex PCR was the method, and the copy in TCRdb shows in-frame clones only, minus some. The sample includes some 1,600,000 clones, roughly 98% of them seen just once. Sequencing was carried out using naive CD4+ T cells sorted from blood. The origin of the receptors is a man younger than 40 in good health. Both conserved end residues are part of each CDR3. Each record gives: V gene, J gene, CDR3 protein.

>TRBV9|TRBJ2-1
CASSAPGLLREQFF
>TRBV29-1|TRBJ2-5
CSVGTSGRETQYF
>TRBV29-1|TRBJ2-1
CSVRAWASGGTSYNEQFF
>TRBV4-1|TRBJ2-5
CASSLTLAFPGGTQYF
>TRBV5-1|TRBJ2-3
CASSLEARSPPDTQYF
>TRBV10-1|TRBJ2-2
CASGPGGANTGELFF
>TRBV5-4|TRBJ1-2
CASSLVANYGYTF
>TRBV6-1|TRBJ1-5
CASSEVRDLGPQHF
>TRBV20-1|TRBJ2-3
CSATLIDTQYF
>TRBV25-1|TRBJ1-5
CASSDYGTGPFRNQPQHF
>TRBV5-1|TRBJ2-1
CASSLLAGGHYEQFF
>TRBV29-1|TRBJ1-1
CSVTRTVRNTEAFF
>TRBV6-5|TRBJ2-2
CASSYPDYTGELFF
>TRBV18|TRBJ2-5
CASSRELAGKETQYF
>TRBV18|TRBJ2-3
CASSPLQGWATDTQYF
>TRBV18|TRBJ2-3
CASSPPSAGSDTQYF
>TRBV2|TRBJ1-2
CASSLRGDYGYTF
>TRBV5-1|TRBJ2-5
CASSPLEGWETQYF
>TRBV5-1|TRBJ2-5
CASSSLAGAFQETQYF
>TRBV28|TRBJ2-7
CASSWGRFGGEQYF
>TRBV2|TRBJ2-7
CASIPSAYEQYF
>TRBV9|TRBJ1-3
CASSVEFGRATGNTIYF
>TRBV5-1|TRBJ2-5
CASSPNMGTQYF
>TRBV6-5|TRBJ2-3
CASSPSGSTDTQYF
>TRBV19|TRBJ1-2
CASSRDRINYGYTF
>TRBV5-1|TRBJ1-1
CASSPSSTEAFF
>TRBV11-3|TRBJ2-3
CASSRTLADTQYF